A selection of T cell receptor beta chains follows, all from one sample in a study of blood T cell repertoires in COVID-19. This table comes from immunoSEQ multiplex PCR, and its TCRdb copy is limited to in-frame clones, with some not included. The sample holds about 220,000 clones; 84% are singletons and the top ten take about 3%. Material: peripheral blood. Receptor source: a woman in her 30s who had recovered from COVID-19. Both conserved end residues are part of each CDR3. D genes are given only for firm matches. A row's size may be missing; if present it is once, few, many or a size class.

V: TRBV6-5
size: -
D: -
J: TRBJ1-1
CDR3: CASSYSGAMNTEAFF
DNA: TGTGCCAGCAGTTACTCGGGGGCCATGAACACTGAAGCTTTCTTT

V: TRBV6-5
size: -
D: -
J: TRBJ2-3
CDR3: CASSYSAGPGPDTQYF
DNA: TGTGCCAGCAGTTACTCAGCGGGTCCGGGCCCAGATACGCAGTATTTT

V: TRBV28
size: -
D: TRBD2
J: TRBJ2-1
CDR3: CASSTGTSGSGEQFF
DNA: TGTGCCAGCAGCACCGGGACTAGCGGTTCTGGGGAGCAGTTCTTC

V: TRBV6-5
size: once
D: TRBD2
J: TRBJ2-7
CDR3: CASTGLAADEQYF
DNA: TGTGCCAGCACTGGTCTAGCGGCAGACGAGCAGTACTTC

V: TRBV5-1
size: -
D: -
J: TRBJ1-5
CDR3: CASSWEKAGLSNQPQHF
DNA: TGCGCCAGCAGCTGGGAAAAGGCAGGGCTTAGCAATCAGCCCCAGCATTTT

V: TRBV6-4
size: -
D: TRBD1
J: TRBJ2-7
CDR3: CASRRPGQGIYEQYF
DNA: TGTGCCAGCAGAAGACCGGGACAGGGAATCTACGAGCAGTACTTC

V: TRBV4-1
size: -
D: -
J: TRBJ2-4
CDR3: CASSQQNTWAENIQYF
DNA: TGCGCCAGCAGCCAACAGAATACTTGGGCCGAAAACATTCAGTACTTC

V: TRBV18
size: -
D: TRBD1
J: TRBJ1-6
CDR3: CASLRDRGDYNSPLHF
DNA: TGTGCCAGCTTACGGGACAGGGGAGACTATAATTCACCCCTCCACTTT

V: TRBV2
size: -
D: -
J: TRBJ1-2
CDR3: CASILVGGYTF
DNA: TGTGCCAGCATTCTGGTTGGCGGCTACACCTTC

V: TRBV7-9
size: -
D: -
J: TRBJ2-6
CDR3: CASSFDYSSGANVLTF
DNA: TGTGCCAGCAGCTTCGACTATAGCTCTGGGGCCAACGTCCTGACTTTC

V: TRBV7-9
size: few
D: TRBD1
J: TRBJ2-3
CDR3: CASSLAVQGATDTQYF
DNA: TGTGCCAGCAGCTTAGCGGTACAGGGGGCTACAGATACGCAGTATTTT

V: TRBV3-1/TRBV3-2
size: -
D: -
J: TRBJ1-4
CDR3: CASSQAPKGKLFF
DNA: TGTGCCAGCAGCCAAGCCCCGAAGGGGAAACTGTTTTTT

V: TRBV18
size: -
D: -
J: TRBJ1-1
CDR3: CASSPLSGTLNTEAFF
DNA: TGTGCCAGCTCACCACTATCTGGGACACTGAACACTGAAGCTTTCTTT

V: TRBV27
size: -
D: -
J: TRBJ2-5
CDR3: CASSLSFNMRETQYF
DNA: TGTGCCAGCAGTTTAAGTTTCAACATGAGGGAGACCCAGTACTTC

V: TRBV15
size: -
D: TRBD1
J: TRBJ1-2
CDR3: CATSTRRTGYGYTF
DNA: TGTGCCACCAGCACCCGACGGACAGGCTATGGCTACACCTTC

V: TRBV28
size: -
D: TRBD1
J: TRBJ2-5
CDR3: CASRGTDTYQETQYF
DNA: TGTGCCAGCAGGGGGACAGACACTTACCAAGAGACCCAGTACTTC

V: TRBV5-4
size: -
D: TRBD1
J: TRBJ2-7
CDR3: CASSARDRGTFYEQYF
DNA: TGTGCCAGCAGCGCCCGGGACAGGGGGACCTTCTACGAGCAGTACTTC

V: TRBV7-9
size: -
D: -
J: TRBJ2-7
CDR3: CASIPLGSPYEQYF
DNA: TGTGCCAGCATCCCATTGGGGAGCCCCTACGAGCAGTACTTC